These T cell receptor beta chains were read from a single sample in a study of T cell changes during pregnancy in multiple sclerosis. Sequencing used immunoSEQ multiplex PCR; TCRdb keeps in-frame clones, though not all of them. The data contain about 130,000 clones, roughly 96% of them singletons. This material consisted of peripheral blood, taken after pregnancy. The source is a female donor with multiple sclerosis, enrolled in a pregnancy study. CDR3s include the opening cysteine and the closing phenylalanine or tryptophan. The order of the fields is V gene, clone size, J gene, D gene, CDR3 protein, CDR3 DNA. A D gene is named only where the DNA matches it firmly. Clone size is stated in some rows and not others, as once, few, many or a class when expanded.

V: TRBV25-1; size: -; J: TRBJ2-1; D: TRBD2; CDR3: CASSEYKRESYNEQFF; DNA: TGTGCCAGCAGTGAATATAAGCGGGAGTCCTACAATGAGCAGTTCTTC
V: TRBV4-3; size: -; J: TRBJ2-1; D: -; CDR3: CASSQAVLAGDEQFF; DNA: TGCGCCAGCAGCCAAGCGGTACTTGCCGGGGATGAGCAGTTCTTC
V: TRBV27; size: -; J: TRBJ2-7; D: TRBD2; CDR3: CASSLSIPSLLAGIGSSEQYF; DNA: TGTGCCAGCAGTTTATCGATCCCCTCATTACTAGCGGGAATAGGGTCTAGCGAGCAGTACTTC
V: TRBV15; size: -; J: TRBJ2-1; D: TRBD1; CDR3: CATSRDPQGATYNEQFF; DNA: TGTGCCACCAGCAGAGACCCACAGGGGGCAACCTACAATGAGCAGTTCTTC
V: TRBV4-1; size: -; J: TRBJ2-6; D: -; CDR3: CASSQDELTGANVLTF; DNA: TGCGCCAGCAGCCAAGACGAGCTCACTGGGGCCAACGTCCTGACTTTC
V: TRBV28; size: -; J: TRBJ1-2; D: -; CDR3: CASSSWGGFYGYTF; DNA: TGTGCCAGCAGTTCCTGGGGGGGCTTCTATGGCTACACCTTC
V: TRBV7-9; size: -; J: TRBJ2-7; D: -; CDR3: CASSGGTFYEQYF; DNA: TGTGCCAGCAGCGGTGGGACTTTCTACGAGCAGTACTTC
V: TRBV9; size: once; J: TRBJ2-2; D: TRBD2; CDR3: CASSASGTSFGELFF; DNA: TGTGCCAGCAGTGCCTCGGGGACTAGCTTTGGGGAGCTGTTTTTT
V: TRBV4-3; size: -; J: TRBJ1-3; D: -; CDR3: CASSQDIGGGNTIYF; DNA: TGCGCCAGCAGCCAAGATATAGGGGGAGGAAACACCATATATTTT
V: TRBV11-2; size: -; J: TRBJ2-7; D: TRBD2; CDR3: CASSFGGAAYEQYF; DNA: TGTGCCAGCAGCTTCGGGGGGGCCGCCTACGAGCAGTACTTC
V: TRBV4-3; size: -; J: TRBJ2-3; D: -; CDR3: CASSQALVGLERHTQYF; DNA: TGCGCCAGCAGCCAAGCCCTAGTGGGACTGGAGAGGCATACGCAGTATTTT
V: TRBV18; size: -; J: TRBJ1-1; D: TRBD1; CDR3: CASSPTGGNTEAFF; DNA: TGTGCCAGCTCACCGACAGGGGGGAACACTGAAGCTTTCTTT
V: TRBV2; size: -; J: TRBJ2-7; D: TRBD1; CDR3: CGHLITGTGDGEQYF; DNA: TGTGGCCATTTGATTACCGGGACAGGGGATGGCGAGCAGTACTTC
V: TRBV29-1; size: once; J: TRBJ2-1; D: -; CDR3: CSVETGQSNEQFF; DNA: TGCAGCGTTGAGACCGGACAGTCCAATGAGCAGTTCTTC
V: TRBV10-2; size: -; J: TRBJ2-1; D: -; CDR3: CASGRRGAGSYNEQFF; DNA: TGCGCCAGCGGTCGGCGGGGCGCGGGGTCCTACAATGAGCAGTTCTTC
V: TRBV5-1; size: -; J: TRBJ2-7; D: -; CDR3: CASSLVGGSYEQYF; DNA: TGCGCCAGCAGCTTGGTAGGGGGATCCTACGAGCAGTACTTC
V: TRBV7-9; size: once; J: TRBJ2-2; D: TRBD2; CDR3: CASSTRGLAGGSWELFF; DNA: TGTGCCAGCAGTACGCGAGGTCTAGCGGGTGGTAGTTGGGAGCTGTTTTTT
V: TRBV2; size: -; J: TRBJ1-1; D: TRBD1; CDR3: CASSWDRRNTEAFF; DNA: TGTGCCAGCAGTTGGGACAGGCGGAACACTGAAGCTTTCTTT
V: TRBV6-5; size: -; J: TRBJ2-1; D: -; CDR3: CASKEDSYNEQFF; DNA: TGTGCCAGCAAGGAAGACAGTTACAATGAGCAGTTCTTC
V: TRBV28; size: -; J: TRBJ2-7; D: TRBD1; CDR3: CASSLDPGQDHYEQYF; DNA: TGTGCCAGCAGTTTAGACCCGGGACAGGACCACTACGAGCAGTACTTC
V: TRBV28; size: -; J: TRBJ2-7; D: -; CDR3: CASSFSRAPYEQYF; DNA: TGTGCCAGCAGTTTTTCGAGGGCCCCCTACGAGCAGTACTTC